The subject of this entry is one T cell receptor beta chain. There are 14 residues in the CDR3. The V gene's germline CDR1 is SEHNR and CDR2 FQNEAQ (reference sequence). Trimming took 4 bases from V and 2 from J, leaving 9 bases between them. The CDR3 regions of TCR beta were amplified from RNA transcripts. The primer set for the first-round RT-PCR of the TCR CDR3 was HTBI. In TCRdb, the multiplex PCR reads were re-called with MiXCR into one record per CDR3 protein. The sample lists around 500,000 distinct CDR3 sequences, 13% to 15% occurring once. The sample comes from a study of T cells in Graves' hyperthyroidism and ophthalmopathy.

The sample consisted of blood. This TCR was recovered from a woman between 18 and 30 years old with Graves' hyperthyroidism. The genes are TRBV7-9 and TRBJ2-4; TRBD1 might be the D (5 bases). The CDR3, as DNA: TGTGCCAGCAGCTCCAGGGTCACCAAAAACATTCAGTACTTC. Translating gives CASSSRVTKNIQYF.